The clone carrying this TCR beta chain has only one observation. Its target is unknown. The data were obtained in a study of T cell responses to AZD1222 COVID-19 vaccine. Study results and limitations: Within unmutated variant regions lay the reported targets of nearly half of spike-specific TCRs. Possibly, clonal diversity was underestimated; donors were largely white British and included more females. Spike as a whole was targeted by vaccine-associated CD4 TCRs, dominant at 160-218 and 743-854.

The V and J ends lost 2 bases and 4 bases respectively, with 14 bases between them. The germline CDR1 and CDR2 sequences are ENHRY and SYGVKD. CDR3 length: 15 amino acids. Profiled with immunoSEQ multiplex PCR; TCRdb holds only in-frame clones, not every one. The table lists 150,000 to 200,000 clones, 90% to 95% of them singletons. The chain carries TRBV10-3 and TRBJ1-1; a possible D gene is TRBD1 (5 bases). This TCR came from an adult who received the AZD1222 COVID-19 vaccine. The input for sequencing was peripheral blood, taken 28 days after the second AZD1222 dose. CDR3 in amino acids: CAISERGGKGTEAFF. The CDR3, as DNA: TGTGCCATCAGTGAGCGGGGGGGAAAGGGCACTGAAGCTTTCTTT.